The T cell receptor (beta chain) under discussion was sequenced for a study of T cell responses to AZD1222 COVID-19 vaccine. Study outcomes and limitations: Clonal diversity was possibly underestimated, and the donors were mostly white British, with more females. Just a handful of AZD1222 recipients were seropositive at baseline.

In the case of this clone: The antigen is not known.

Assay used: immunoSEQ multiplex PCR; TCRdb lists only in-frame clones, some missing. This table has about 170,000 clones, more than 80% appearing once. The receptor was derived from an adult in good health. The specimen comprised peripheral blood, sampled on day 0 of AZD1222 vaccination.

CDR3 DNA sequence: TGTGCCAGCAGGGGGACAGACGACAATGAAGCTTTCTTT. It translates to CASRGTDDNEAFF. The J gene is TRBJ1-1, the V gene TRBV9, with 7 nucleotides matching TRBD1. The CDR3 loop spans 13 amino acids. V lost 5 bases and J lost 7; bases outside the gene matches: 8. The V gene's germline CDR1 is SGDLS and CDR2 YYNGEE.